This entry lists 31 T cell receptor beta chains sequenced from one sample in a study of blood T cells in healthy people across ages. With a J-beta primer mix and a sample-barcoded 5' primer, a second PCR ran about 7 to 11 cycles. In TCRdb, the 5' RACE reads were re-called with MiXCR into one record per CDR3 protein. The table has 900,000 to 950,000 distinct CDR3 sequences, about 27% seen once; the top ten hold roughly a tenth. The same sample was also used in a study of T cells of mothers and their children.

The specimen sequenced was blood. The receptors were sampled from a woman aged 35 to 49 in good health.

The sample holds many counts of this clonotype. The rearrangement links TRBV12-3 or TRBV12-4 to TRBJ2-3, with D perhaps TRBD1 or TRBD2 (5 bases each). This CDR3 comprises 14 residues. V gave up 4 bases and J gave up 3 bases, with 11 bases separating them. The CDR3, as DNA: TGTGCCAGCAGTTATGGGGGTTCGACAGATACGCAGTATTTT. It specifies CASSYGGSTDTQYF.

The chain recombines TRBV12-3 or TRBV12-4 with TRBJ2-3; D is unclear. Trimming cost V 5 bases and J 3 bases, with 15 bases left between them. The CDR3 consists of 15 residues. The CDR3 here is CASSPSTGLTDTQYF. In DNA, the CDR3 is TGTGCCAGCAGTCCCTCGACTGGCCTGACAGATACGCAGTATTTT.

This clonotype appeared a few times. The chain is built from TRBV4-1 and TRBJ1-5; weak D call: TRBD1 (5 bases). Germline V lookup: CDR1 MGHRA, CDR2 YSYEKL. The CDR3 consists of 15 residues. V lost 0 bases and J 5 bases, leaving 11 bases between the germline ends. The CDR3 region is CASSQDQGDYQPQHF. CDR3 nucleotides: TGCGCCAGCAGCCAAGATCAAGGGGATTATCAGCCCCAGCATTTT.

This clonotype was counted only a few times. The chain recombines TRBV6-2 or TRBV6-3 with TRBJ1-2; D ambiguous. Germline values: CDR1 MNHEY, CDR2 SVGEGT. There are 11 residues in the CDR3. The V gene lost 11 bases and the J gene lost 8 bases, with 15 bases spanning the gap. The CDR3 sequence is CAPSTWRGYTF. The CDR3 nucleotides read TGTGCCCCCAGCACGTGGCGGGGCTACACCTTC.

The chain carries TRBV29-1 and TRBJ1-2; TRBD1 is a possible D gene (6 bases). Between the trimmed V and J ends, which lost 4 bases and 8 bases, there was a span of 11 bases. The CDR3 sequence is 11 residues long. The germline gives CDR1 SQVTM, CDR2 ANQGSEA. The CDR3 region is CSVGRGEGYTF. The CDR3 DNA is TGCAGCGTTGGCAGGGGAGAGGGCTACACCTTC.

The chain has TRBV6-2 or TRBV6-3 and TRBJ2-1, with 9 bases fitting TRBD1. From germline, CDR1 is MNHEY and CDR2 SVGEGT. V shed 7 bases and J 4 bases; nucleotides not matched to a gene: 11. This CDR3 spans 16 amino acids. CDR3 region: CASIETGTGKYNEQFF. The DNA for the CDR3 is TGTGCCAGCATCGAAACCGGGACAGGGAAGTACAATGAGCAGTTCTTC.

This sequence joins TRBV2 and TRBJ1-2; TRBD1 matches 11 bases. V lost 6 bases to trimming and J lost 8 bases; unmatched junction nucleotides: 5. The CDR3 covers 13 residues. Germline V CDR1 and CDR2: SNHLY, FYNNEI. CDR3 residues: CASSVDRGQGYTF. DNA of the CDR3: TGTGCCAGCAGCGTGGACAGGGGGCAAGGCTACACCTTC. The variable domain in full, with the rest retrieved from reference TRBV2 and TRBJ1-2, is EPEVTQTPSHQVTQMGQEVILRCVPISNHLYFYWYRQILGQKVEFLVSFYNNEISEKSEIFDDQFSVERPDGSNFTLKIRSTKLEDSAMYFCASSVDRGQGYTFGSGTRLTVV.

The chain recombines TRBV18 with TRBJ2-3; D might be TRBD1 (8 bases). V was trimmed by 6 bases and J by 4 bases, leaving 17 bases between them. The CDR3 consists of 15 residues. CDR1 KGHSH and CDR2 LQKENI come from the germline V gene. Here the CDR3 reads CASSPGQGGADTQYF. The CDR3 DNA reads TGTGCCAGCTCCCCCGGACAGGGAGGGGCAGATACGCAGTATTTT.

This clonotype was counted at least ten times. The rearrangement joins TRBV5-6 to TRBJ2-7; D gene uncertain. This CDR3 is 13 amino acids long. Looked up from germline, CDR1 is SGHDT and CDR2 is YYEEEE. Trimming shortened V by 4 bases and J by 3 bases, and 11 bases separated the two germline ends. The CDR3, as DNA: TGTGCCAGCAGCGCCGGAATACTCTACGAGCAGTACTTC. It is translated as CASSAGILYEQYF.

Many counts were recorded for this clonotype. This sequence joins TRBV7-3 and TRBJ2-1; 11 nucleotides match TRBD2. CDR3 size: 16 residues. Germline CDR1 and CDR2: SGHTA and FQGTGA. V lost 4 bases and J lost 4; bases outside the gene matches: 6. The DNA of the CDR3 is TGTGCCAGCAGCTACACCGGGACTAGCGGATACAATGAGCAGTTCTTC. Its translation is CASSYTGTSGYNEQFF.

This clonotype showed up many times. The chain combines TRBV28 with TRBJ1-1; D is ambiguous. CDR1 and CDR2 (germline): MDHEN, SYDVKM. V was shortened by 1 base and J by 7 bases, with 10 bases between the two germline ends. The CDR3 length is 13 residues. CDR3 nucleotide sequence: TGTGCCAGCAGTTTATCAGGCTCTGGTGAAGCTTTCTTT. This encodes CASSLSGSGEAFF. The entire variable domain, with the rest obtained from reference TRBV28 and TRBJ1-1, is as follows: DVKVTQSSRYLVKRTGEKVFLECVQDMDHENMFWYRQDPGLGLRLIYFSYDVKMKEKGDIPEGYSVSREKKERFSLILESASTNQTSMYLCASSLSGSGEAFFGQGTRLTVV.

The chain recombines TRBV4-1 with TRBJ1-4; D call uncertain. Trimming cost V 4 bases and J 4 bases, with 13 bases left between them. CDR1 and CDR2 (germline): MGHRA, YSYEKL. The CDR3 consists of 15 residues. CDR3 loop: CASSPSWGINEKLFF. For the CDR3, the DNA is TGCGCCAGCAGCCCATCTTGGGGTATTAATGAAAAACTGTTTTTT.

The table lists this clonotype with a few counts. This chain joins TRBV6-5 and TRBJ2-4; perhaps TRBD1 as D (6 bases). Germline CDR1 MNHEY, CDR2 SVGAGI. The CDR3 is 16 amino acids. V was pared by 2 bases and J by 1 base, with 12 bases between. CDR3 sequence reads: CASSYPTGSAKNIQYF. The CDR3 nucleotides are TGTGCCAGCAGTTACCCGACAGGCTCGGCCAAAAACATTCAGTACTTC.

The genes are TRBV20-1 and TRBJ2-3, with D uncertain. The V end was cut by 7 bases, the J end by 2 bases, with 10 bases between. The length of the CDR3 is 12 residues. Per germline, CDR1 DFQATT and CDR2 SNEGSKA (reference sequence). DNA of the CDR3: TGCAGTGTCTTTCGCGCCACAGATACGCAGTATTTT. Translated: CSVFRATDTQYF.

In this sample, this clonotype turned up many times. This rearrangement joins TRBV6-1 to TRBJ2-3; 8 bases are shared with TRBD2. Trimming removed 7 bases from V and 1 base from J; junction bases left unmatched: 16. The V gene's germline CDR1 is MNHNS and CDR2 SASEGT. This CDR3 spans 18 amino acids. The DNA of the CDR3 is TGTGCCAGCATTCGGGAGGGGTTTCGTAAACTCCGCACAGATACGCAGTATTTT. Translated, it gives CASIREGFRKLRTDTQYF.

Turning to this clonotype: It may be a read error: a sequence one base away is much more abundant. This sequence joins TRBV18 and TRBJ1-4, with D tentatively TRBD1 (5 bases). Germline V gives CDR1 KGHSH, CDR2 LQKENI. This CDR3 region has 14 residues. Trimming removed 4 bases from V and 8 bases from J, with 14 bases in between. The CDR3 sequence: CASSQGNAGEKLFF. CDR3 coding DNA: TGTGCCAGCTCACAGGGGAACGCGGGAGAAAAACTGTTTTTT.

The chain combines TRBV20-1 with TRBJ2-1; 9 nucleotides agree with TRBD1. After removal of 1 base from V and 12 bases from J, the junction contained 4 bases not matched to a gene. CDR3 length: 12 residues. Looked up from germline, CDR1 is DFQATT and CDR2 is SNEGSKA (reference sequence). The CDR3 protein is CSARAQQGAQFF. CDR3 nucleotides: TGCAGTGCTAGAGCCCAACAGGGGGCGCAGTTCTTC.

This chain's CDR3 is CASSLVRRGPNNEQFF. The CDR3 DNA is TGTGCCAGCAGCTTAGTACGCAGGGGCCCCAACAATGAGCAGTTCTTC. The genes are TRBV7-9 and TRBJ2-1, with D possibly matching TRBD1 (6 bases). The CDR3 runs 16 residues. In germline, CDR1 is SEHNR, CDR2 FQNEAQ (reference sequence). V lost 1 base, J lost 5 bases, and 15 bases lay in between.

For this clonotype: Relative to the germline gene, one junction end is altered; a read error may explain this. The chain recombines TRBV7-7 with TRBJ2-5, with a tentative D call TRBD1 (6 bases). Germline assignment: CDR1 SSHAT and CDR2 FNYEAQ (reference sequence). The CDR3 contains 15 residues. This chain's CDR3 is CASSVSRGTQETQYF. In DNA form, the CDR3 reads TGTGCTAGCAGCGTGAGCAGGGGAACTCAAGAGACCCAGTACTTC.

This clonotype was observed at least ten times. This chain uses TRBV20-1 with TRBJ2-5; 10 bases map to TRBD2. This CDR3 has 15 amino acids. The germline V gene encodes CDR1 DFQATT and CDR2 SNEGSKA (reference sequence). Trimming removed 6 bases from V and 1 base from J; junction bases left unmatched: 8. CDR3 coding DNA: TGCAGTGCGCATGCTAGCGGGGGTCTCCAAGAGACCCAGTACTTC. Translation gives CSAHASGGLQETQYF.

The sample holds many counts of this clonotype. Since a much larger clone is just one base distant, this may be a read error. V usage is TRBV20-1 and J usage is TRBJ2-5; D may be TRBD2 (6 bases). Trimming removed 4 bases at V and 11 bases at J, with 23 bases between. This CDR3 spans 14 amino acids. Germline V gene lookup returns CDR1 DFQATT and CDR2 SNEGSKA (reference sequence). The chain's CDR3 is CSAMGGRSHNEQYF. The CDR3 DNA follows: TGCAGTGCTATGGGGGGACGGAGTCATAATGAGCAGTACTTC.

The chain links TRBV7-9 to TRBJ1-2; 9 positions agree with TRBD1. CDR1 and CDR2 (germline): SEHNR, FQNEAQ (reference sequence). There are 14 residues in the CDR3. The J segment lost 8 bases and the V segment lost 7 bases, leaving 11 bases of the junction unmatched. CDR3 protein: CASTLGDRAGGYTF. The DNA of the CDR3 is TGTGCCAGCACCTTGGGGGACAGGGCGGGGGGCTACACCTTC.

Comment on this clonotype: With a much larger clone just one base away, this may be a read error. The chain links TRBV5-5 to TRBJ2-3; D could derive from TRBD1 or TRBD2 (7 bases each). This CDR3 comprises 14 residues. Germline loops: CDR1 SGHKS, CDR2 YYEKEE (reference sequence). CDR3 region: CTSSFRQGGDTQYF. CDR3 DNA sequence: TGTACCAGCAGCTTTAGACAGGGAGGGGATACGCAGTATTTT.

The rearrangement links TRBV7-2 to TRBJ2-5; 8 bases match TRBD2. The end of the DNA is better explained by TRBJ2-7, so the J call may be wrong. This CDR3 contains 14 residues. The germline gives CDR1 SGHTA, CDR2 FQGNSA. The CDR3 sequence is CASSSSGSMSEQYF. CDR3 DNA: TGTGCCAGCAGCTCCAGCGGGAGCATGTCCGAGCAGTACTTC.

This clonotype was seen a handful of times. The chain combines TRBV29-1 with TRBJ2-2; D could derive from TRBD1 or TRBD2 (5 bases each). The CDR3 consists of 12 residues. Germline values: CDR1 SQVTM, CDR2 ANQGSEA. Trimming cost V 4 bases and J 5 bases, with 8 bases left between them. CDR3 residues: CSVGGVTGELFF. DNA for the CDR3: TGCAGCGTTGGAGGGGTGACCGGGGAGCTGTTTTTT.

This clonotype was counted ten times or more. This rearrangement joins TRBV7-2 to TRBJ2-7; maybe TRBD2 (5 bases). The germline CDR1 and CDR2 sequences are SGHTA and FQGNSA. The CDR3 has 13 amino acids. V lost 4 bases and J 3 bases, leaving 10 bases between the germline ends. CDR3 nucleotides: TGTGCCAGCAGCTCGATAGGGAGCTACGAGCAGTACTTC. Residues: CASSSIGSYEQYF.

This chain links TRBV28 with TRBJ1-2, with D possibly TRBD1 on 6 matching bases. The CDR3 is 14 residues long. The germline V gene encodes CDR1 MDHEN and CDR2 SYDVKM. V lost 4 bases and J 4 bases, leaving 13 bases between the germline ends. The CDR3 protein is CASSSHRVSYGYTF. CDR3 sequence (DNA): TGTGCCAGCAGTTCGCACAGGGTCAGCTATGGCTACACCTTC.

This chain uses TRBV24-1 with TRBJ2-5; perhaps TRBD2 as D (6 bases). The germline CDR1 and CDR2 sequences are KGHDR and SFDVKD. V was shortened by 2 bases and J by 4 bases, with 16 bases between the two germline ends. CDR3 length equals 16 residues. The CDR3 DNA follows: TGTGCCACCAGTGATTCGCAGTCAAACGGGGGAGAGACCCAGTACTTC. It translates to CATSDSQSNGGETQYF.

This clonotype was observed a handful of times. The rearrangement joins TRBV21-1 to TRBJ1-1; the D call of TRBD1 is as the table states it, not checked on the DNA. TRBV21-1 is tagged as a pseudogene. This CDR3 contains 14 residues. CDR3 region: CASSNGEQGTEAFF. CDR3 nucleotide sequence: TGTGCCAGCAGCAATGGAGAACAGGGCACTGAAGCTTTCTTT.

The V gene is TRBV6-5, the J gene TRBJ2-7, with a tentative D call TRBD1 (6 bases). The J call may be faulty, since TRBJ2-5 better matches the DNA end. Germline CDR1 reads MNHEY; CDR2 reads SVGAGI. This CDR3 contains 15 residues. CDR3 nucleotides: TGTGCCAGCAGTACACTCCCCCAGGACAGAGAGACCCAGTACTTC. The encoded protein is CASSTLPQDRETQYF.

V usage is TRBV3-1 and J usage is TRBJ1-6; a weak D match, TRBD1 (6 bases). Germline V CDR1 and CDR2: LGHDT, YNNKEL (reference sequence). The CDR3 runs 14 residues. Trimming shortened V by 1 base and J by 8 bases, and 9 bases separated the two germline ends. CDR3 protein: CASSQVTGYSPLHF. CDR3 coding DNA: TGTGCCAGCAGCCAAGTTACAGGGTATTCACCCCTCCACTTT.